Presented here are 30 T cell receptor beta chains from one specimen sequenced in a study of blood T cell repertoires in COVID-19. The method was immunoSEQ multiplex PCR; TCRdb's version includes in-frame clones alone and lacks a portion of them. The top ten clones hold about 4.6% of a sample with some 330,000 clones, 85% to 90% of them seen once. Specimen: PBMCs or T cells enriched from blood (not recorded which). The receptors here all came from a man under 40 who had recovered from COVID-19.

This sequence joins TRBV12-3 or TRBV12-4 and TRBJ1-1, with D perhaps matching TRBD1 (5 bases). The CDR3 consists of 13 residues. Trimming stripped 6 bases from V and 10 bases from J, with 18 bases between. The DNA for the CDR3 is TGTGCCAGCAGCCTAGAAGCGGGGGTTCCAGCTTTCTTT. Translating gives CASSLEAGVPAFF.

This clone was recorded once. V and J are TRBV10-2 and TRBJ2-7; D is perhaps TRBD2 (5 bases). The CDR3 has 14 residues. V was pared by 2 bases and J by 2 bases, with 10 bases between. The germline V gene has CDR1 WSHSY and CDR2 SAAADI. The CDR3 nucleotides read TGCGCCAGCAGTGAGCCGCGGGTAACCTACGAGCAGTACTTC. As protein: CASSEPRVTYEQYF.

V is TRBV28 and J is TRBJ2-3, with D unclear. Germline values: CDR1 MDHEN, CDR2 SYDVKM. The CDR3 spans 13 residues. The germline V and J ends were trimmed by 8 bases and 3 bases, with 12 bases remaining between them. CDR3 amino acids: CASHRRVTDTQYF. The CDR3 bases are TGTGCCAGCCACCGCCGGGTAACAGATACGCAGTATTTT.

The rearrangement joins TRBV6-4 to TRBJ1-1; tentative D call: TRBD1 (6 bases). Looked up from germline, CDR1 is MRHNA and CDR2 is SNTAGT. The CDR3 length is 13 residues. Between the trimmed V and J ends, which lost 6 bases and 4 bases, there was a span of 12 bases. In nucleotides, the CDR3 is TGTGCCAGCAGGTCAGGGGTTTTCACTGAAGCTTTCTTT. Amino acids: CASRSGVFTEAFF.

The chain joins TRBV30 to TRBJ1-6; D is unresolved. Germline CDR1 is GTSNPN and CDR2 is SVGIG (reference sequence). The CDR3 runs to 14 residues. Trimming removed 2 bases from V and 10 bases from J, with 15 bases in between. CDR3 bases: TGTGCCTGGAGTAGGCCCCCGATCGGGTCACCCCTCCACTTT. Protein product: CAWSRPPIGSPLHF.

The V gene is TRBV11-2, the J gene TRBJ1-6; D might be TRBD1 (5 bases). Trimming took 1 base from V and 9 from J, leaving 13 bases between them. This CDR3 spans 15 amino acids. In germline, CDR1 is SGHAT, CDR2 FQNNGV. The CDR3 bases are TGTGCCAGCAGCTTAGGGGCGTCAGGGCTTTCACCCCTCCACTTT. Translating it yields CASSLGASGLSPLHF. Using reference TRBV11-2 and TRBJ1-6 for the parts outside the CDR3, the full variable domain is EAGVAQSPRYKIIEKRQSVAFWCNPISGHATLYWYQQILGQGPKLLIQFQNNGVVDDSQLPKDRFSAERLKGVDSTLKIQPAKLEDSAVYLCASSLGASGLSPLHFGNGTRLTVT.

The gene calls are TRBV27 and TRBJ2-2; D possibly corresponds to TRBD1 (5 bases). In germline, CDR1 is MNHEY, CDR2 SMNVEV (reference sequence). There are 14 residues in the CDR3. Trimming stripped 3 bases from V and 7 bases from J, with 12 bases between. The CDR3 DNA reads TGTGCCAGCAGTTTCGCAGGGTCCGGCGGGGAGCTGTTTTTT. This translates into CASSFAGSGGELFF.

This chain joins TRBV27 and TRBJ2-7; 7 bases agree with TRBD1. V shed 5 bases, J shed 0 bases, and the junction held 7 bases outside the gene matches. The CDR3 has 15 amino acids. Germline loops: CDR1 MNHEY, CDR2 SMNVEV (reference sequence). The CDR3 nucleotides are TGTGCCAGCAGTCTCACAGGGGCCACCTCCTACGAGCAGTACTTC. Translating it yields CASSLTGATSYEQYF.

V usage is TRBV19 and J usage is TRBJ1-3; 8 bases line up with TRBD1. The CDR3 consists of 15 residues. Germline V gene data show CDR1 as LNHDA and CDR2 as SQIVND (reference sequence). V lost 3 bases to trimming and J lost 2 bases; unmatched junction nucleotides: 3. The CDR3 bases are TGTGCCAGTAGTATCAACAGGGGGACTGGAAACACCATATATTTT. This sequence encodes CASSINRGTGNTIYF. Combining the CDR3 with reference TRBV19 and TRBJ1-3 gives the whole variable domain DGGITQSPKYLFRKEGQNVTLSCEQNLNHDAMYWYRQDPGQGLRLIYYSQIVNDFQKGDIAEGYSVSREKKESFPLTVTSAQKNPTAFYLCASSINRGTGNTIYFGEGSWLTVV.

This CDR3 is CASSGWAGVGTEAFF. CDR3 bases: TGCGCCAGCAGCGGATGGGCGGGGGTCGGCACTGAAGCTTTCTTT. The genes are TRBV5-1 and TRBJ1-1, with a tentative D call TRBD1 (5 bases). The CDR3 covers 15 residues. The germline V gene encodes CDR1 SGHRS and CDR2 YFSETQ. Trimming pared 4 bases from V and 4 bases from J, leaving 17 bases between.

The chain employs TRBV10-1 and TRBJ1-2, with D possibly matching TRBD1 (6 bases). Germline CDR1 and CDR2: WNHNN and SYGVQD (reference sequence). Deletions cut 5 bases from V and 3 bases from J, with 10 bases between. CDR3 length: 13 residues. CDR3 sequence reads: CASSKGQHYGYTF. In DNA form, the CDR3 reads TGCGCCAGCAGTAAAGGACAGCACTATGGCTACACCTTC.

The chain combines TRBV7-9 with TRBJ2-2, with a weak D call TRBD2 (5 bases). Trimming removed 3 bases at V and 4 bases at J, with 12 bases between. The CDR3 contains 15 residues. The germline V gene encodes CDR1 SEHNR and CDR2 FQNEAQ (reference sequence). The CDR3 is CASSLVLAATGELFF. The CDR3, as DNA: TGTGCCAGCAGCTTGGTCCTAGCCGCCACCGGGGAGCTGTTTTTT.

V gene TRBV2 combines with J gene TRBJ1-5; tentative D call: TRBD1 (6 bases). The length of the CDR3 is 15 residues. From germline, CDR1 is SNHLY and CDR2 FYNNEI. The ends were cut back, 4 bases at V and 6 bases at J, with 16 bases in the middle. The CDR3 DNA follows: TGTGCCAGCAGTGGGGGGCAGGGTAATACTCAGCCCCAGCATTTT. Translating it yields CASSGGQGNTQPQHF.

The chain uses TRBV19 and TRBJ2-3; unclear D gene. The ends were cut back, 6 bases at V and 0 bases at J, with 13 bases in the middle. The CDR3 sequence is 15 residues long. Germline V gene lookup returns CDR1 LNHDA and CDR2 SQIVND (reference sequence). CDR3 amino acids: CASSNRRGSTDTQYF. CDR3 coding DNA: TGTGCCAGTAGCAACCGACGCGGCAGCACAGATACGCAGTATTTT.

This chain connects TRBV2 to TRBJ2-1; 7 bases agree with TRBD2. Trimming cost V 3 bases and J 10 bases; bases outside gene matches: 6. Germline values: CDR1 SNHLY, CDR2 FYNNEI. This CDR3 has 13 residues. In nucleotides, the CDR3 is TGTGCCAGCAGTGATGAAGCAGCGGGAGAGCAGTTCTTC. This translates into CASSDEAAGEQFF.

This clone was observed a single time. In DNA form, the CDR3 reads TGTGCCATCAGTGAGTCAACACAGGGGCCTATGACGGAGACCCAGTACTTC. Its translation is CAISESTQGPMTETQYF. The chain recombines TRBV10-3 with TRBJ2-5; 7 bases align to TRBD1. CDR3 length: 17 residues. Unmatched junction bases numbered 12, after V lost 0 bases and J lost 5 bases. The germline V gene has CDR1 ENHRY and CDR2 SYGVKD.

In its sample, this clone was seen a few times. This chain connects TRBV7-6 to TRBJ1-5; TRBD1 matches 7 bases. The CDR3 sequence is 18 residues long. Germline CDR1 SGHVS, CDR2 FNYEAQ. The V and J ends lost 2 bases and 6 bases, in that order; junction bases with no gene match: 16. Here the CDR3 DNA reads TGTGCCAGCAGCTTATCCAGTGGAGGGGGCCGTTTGGGTCAGCCCCAGCATTTT. Encoded protein: CASSLSSGGGRLGQPQHF.

The rearrangement uses TRBV18 and TRBJ1-4; 7 bases align to TRBD1. The CDR3 covers 13 residues. The V gene end was trimmed by 4 bases and the J gene end by 6 bases; junction bases not matched to a gene: 2. CDR1 KGHSH and CDR2 LQKENI come from the germline V gene. DNA of the CDR3: TGTGCCAGCTCACAGGGGACAGATGAAAAACTGTTTTTT. Translating it yields CASSQGTDEKLFF. Full variable domain (outside the CDR3, taken from reference TRBV18 and TRBJ1-4): NAGVMQNPRHLVRRRGQEARLRCSPMKGHSHVYWYRQLPEEGLKFMVYLQKENIIDESGMPKERFSAEFPKEGPSILRIQQVVRGDSAAYFCASSQGTDEKLFFGSGTQLSVL.

The V call is TRBV11-2, the J call TRBJ2-3, with TRBD1 matching 10 bases. With 5 bases clipped from V and 5 bases from J, the junction kept 4 bases outside the gene matches. This CDR3 is built from 14 residues. Germline V gives CDR1 SGHAT, CDR2 FQNNGV. CDR3 sequence (DNA): TGTGCCAGCAGCCTTGGGACAGGGGAAGATACGCAGTATTTT. Translated: CASSLGTGEDTQYF. The full variable domain, its missing parts supplied by reference TRBV11-2 and TRBJ2-3, is EAGVAQSPRYKIIEKRQSVAFWCNPISGHATLYWYQQILGQGPKLLIQFQNNGVVDDSQLPKDRFSAERLKGVDSTLKIQPAKLEDSAVYLCASSLGTGEDTQYFGPGTRLTVL.

This clone has just a few counts. V usage is TRBV7-2 and J usage is TRBJ2-3; D is unresolved. The ends were cut back, 5 bases at V and 8 bases at J, with 14 bases in the middle. CDR1 and CDR2 (germline): SGHTA, FQGNSA. This CDR3 comprises 13 residues. In DNA form, the CDR3 reads TGTGCCAGCAGCCCTACCCCACAGACTACGCAGTATTTT. It specifies CASSPTPQTTQYF.

The rearrangement joins TRBV5-1 to TRBJ2-1; TRBD2 matches at 8 bases. Trimming removed 7 bases from V and 4 bases from J; junction bases left unmatched: 10. The V gene's germline CDR1 is SGHRS and CDR2 YFSETQ. This CDR3 contains 15 residues. Written as DNA, the CDR3 is TGCGCCAGCGGATTATTAGCGGGGTCGTACAATGAGCAGTTCTTC. This encodes CASGLLAGSYNEQFF.

This chain uses TRBV12-3 or TRBV12-4 with TRBJ1-5; D unresolved. Trimming shortened V by 2 bases and J by 0 bases, and 2 bases separated the two germline ends. This CDR3 is built from 13 residues. CDR3 coding DNA: TGTGCCAGCAGTTTACATAGCAATCAGCCCCAGCATTTT. Encoded protein: CASSLHSNQPQHF.

The V call is TRBV28, the J call TRBJ1-1; D is possibly TRBD1 (5 bases). Trimming pared 6 bases from V and 6 bases from J, leaving 20 bases between. CDR3 length equals 15 residues. Germline assignment: CDR1 MDHEN and CDR2 SYDVKM. The CDR3 sequence is CASRRPGPQRAEAFF. DNA for the CDR3: TGTGCCAGCAGACGCCCAGGGCCTCAACGGGCTGAAGCTTTCTTT.

The rearrangement joins TRBV5-4 to TRBJ2-5; 13 bases match TRBD2. The J segment lost 1 base and the V segment lost 7 bases, leaving 1 base of the junction unmatched. CDR1 and CDR2 (germline): SGHNT, YYREEE (reference sequence). This CDR3 is built from 14 residues. CDR3 nucleotide sequence: TGTGCCAGCTGGACTAGCGGGGGCCAAGAGACCCAGTACTTC. It is translated as CASWTSGGQETQYF.

V gene TRBV30 combines with J gene TRBJ1-2; weak D call: TRBD1 (6 bases). Germline CDR1 and CDR2: GTSNPN and SVGIG (reference sequence). Trimming stripped 8 bases from V and 4 bases from J, with 14 bases between. The CDR3 runs to 12 residues. The CDR3 bases are TGTGCCAATTCGGACAGTAGCTATGGCTACACCTTC. The encoded protein is CANSDSSYGYTF.

The chain employs TRBV19 and TRBJ2-7; the D gene is possibly TRBD1 (6 bases). CDR1 and CDR2 (germline): LNHDA, SQIVND (reference sequence). This CDR3 region has 15 residues. V gave up 3 bases and J gave up 0 bases, with 12 bases separating them. The CDR3 loop reads CASSIRTATSYEQYF. The CDR3 DNA follows: TGTGCCAGTAGTATTCGGACAGCCACCTCCTACGAGCAGTACTTC.

The gene calls are TRBV12-3 or TRBV12-4 and TRBJ1-3; D unclear. The germline V and J ends were trimmed by 5 bases and 4 bases, with 9 bases remaining between them. The CDR3 runs to 13 residues. CDR3 coding DNA: TGTGCCAGCAGTCCCCTTTCGGGAAACACCATATATTTT. This translates into CASSPLSGNTIYF.

J is TRBJ2-2 and V is TRBV5-1; D perhaps matches TRBD2 (7 bases). V lost 7 bases to trimming and J lost 4 bases, with 17 bases between them. The CDR3 totals 15 residues. Germline CDR1 reads SGHRS; CDR2 reads YFSETQ. For the CDR3, the DNA is TGCGCCAGCGTTCAATCGGGGGGCCTCACCGGGGAGCTGTTTTTT. Translating it yields CASVQSGGLTGELFF.

Only one count was recorded for this clone. The chain combines TRBV3-1 (or the pseudogene TRBV3-2) with TRBJ2-1, with D uncertain. CDR1 and CDR2 (germline): LGHDT, YNNKEL (reference sequence). The CDR3 spans 11 residues. With 1 base removed from V and 9 bases from J, the gap between germline ends came to 4 bases. CDR3 bases: TGTGCCAGCAGCCAAGGGCCTGAGCAGTTCTTC. Protein: CASSQGPEQFF.

The chain recombines TRBV7-2 with TRBJ2-7, with TRBD1 matching 9 bases. V shed 6 bases, J shed 7 bases, and the junction held 10 bases outside the gene matches. The CDR3 sequence is 14 residues long. Germline CDR1 is SGHTA and CDR2 is FQGNSA. CDR3 residues: CASSTAWTGVEQYF. The CDR3 nucleotides read TGTGCCAGCAGTACAGCGTGGACAGGGGTTGAGCAGTACTTC. The full variable domain, with the rest looked up from reference TRBV7-2 and TRBJ2-7, is GAGVSQSPSNKVTEKGKDVELRCDPISGHTALYWYRQSLGQGLEFLIYFQGNSAPDKSGLPSDRFSAERTGGSVSTLTIQRTQQEDSAVYLCASSTAWTGVEQYFGPGTRLTVT.